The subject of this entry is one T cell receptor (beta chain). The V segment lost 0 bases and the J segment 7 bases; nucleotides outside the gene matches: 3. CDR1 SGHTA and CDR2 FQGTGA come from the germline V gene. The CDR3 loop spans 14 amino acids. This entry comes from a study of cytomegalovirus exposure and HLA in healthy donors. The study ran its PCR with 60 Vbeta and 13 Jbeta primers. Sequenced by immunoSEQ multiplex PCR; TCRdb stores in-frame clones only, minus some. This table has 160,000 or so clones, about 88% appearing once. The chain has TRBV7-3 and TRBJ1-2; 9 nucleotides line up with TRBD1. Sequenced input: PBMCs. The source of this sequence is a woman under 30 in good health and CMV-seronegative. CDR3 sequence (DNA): TGTGCCAGCAGCTTAACGGGACAGGGAGGTGGCTACACCTTC. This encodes CASSLTGQGGGYTF.